These 17 T cell receptor beta chains were all obtained from the same sample, sequenced in a study of cytomegalovirus exposure and HLA in healthy donors. The PCR contained 60 Vbeta and 13 Jbeta primers. Assay: immunoSEQ multiplex PCR; the TCRdb copy retains only in-frame clones and omits some. The repertoire includes 150,000 to 200,000 clones, 62% of them detected once, and just under 3% sits in the top ten. Sequencing was carried out using PBMCs. The receptors come from a man aged 35 to 55 in good health and CMV-seronegative.

This clone was detected only once. A read error may produce the germline difference seen at one junction end. The V call is TRBV6-4, the J call TRBJ2-1; weak D call: TRBD2 (6 bases). The CDR3 has 17 amino acids. CDR1 is MRHNA, CDR2 SNTAGT, per germline. The CDR3 sequence is CASSDLSGTPLDNEQFF. Written as DNA, the CDR3 is TGTGCCAGCAGCGATCTTTCCGGGACTCCCCTGGACAATGAACAGTTCTTC.

The V and J genes are TRBV7-2 and TRBJ2-5; D call uncertain. Trimming took 5 bases from V and 2 from J, leaving 3 bases between them. Germline V gene sequence: CDR1 SGHTA, CDR2 FQGNSA. This CDR3 is built from 11 residues. CDR3 sequence: CASSQQETQYF. The CDR3 bases are TGTGCCAGCAGCCAACAAGAGACCCAGTACTTC. The entire variable domain, with the rest obtained from reference TRBV7-2 and TRBJ2-5, is as follows: GAGVSQSPSNKVTEKGKDVELRCDPISGHTALYWYRQSLGQGLEFLIYFQGNSAPDKSGLPSDRFSAERTGGSVSTLTIQRTQQEDSAVYLCASSQQETQYFGPGTRLLVL.

The chain employs TRBV7-9 and TRBJ1-4; D perhaps matches TRBD1 (6 bases). The CDR3 sequence is 14 residues long. Per germline, CDR1 SEHNR and CDR2 FQNEAQ (reference sequence). V lost 3 bases and J lost 4, with 9 bases in between. CDR3 amino acids: CASSFRTDNEKLFF. For the CDR3, the DNA is TGTGCCAGCAGCTTCCGGACAGATAATGAAAAACTGTTTTTT.

This clone occurred a few times. V gene TRBV9 combines with J gene TRBJ1-1, with D unresolved. Trimming pared 0 bases from V and 4 bases from J, leaving 10 bases between. The germline V gene has CDR1 SGDLS and CDR2 YYNGEE. This CDR3 contains 14 residues. CDR3 residues: CASSVAGGATEAFF. For the CDR3, the DNA is TGTGCCAGCAGCGTAGCTGGCGGCGCCACTGAAGCTTTCTTT.

V and J are TRBV30 and TRBJ1-5; TRBD1 matches 7 bases. Losses at the gene ends were 3 bases for V and 0 bases for J; bases not matched to a gene: 11. The length of the CDR3 is 17 residues. CDR1 GTSNPN and CDR2 SVGIG come from the germline V gene (reference sequence). CDR3 sequence (DNA): TGTGCCTGGAGCCAACAAGCCGGGACAGTTAGCAATCAGCCCCAGCATTTT. This translates into CAWSQQAGTVSNQPQHF.

CDR3 nucleotide sequence: TGTGCCAGCAGTGAAGAGCTGGCGGGGGATGAGCAGTTCTTC. This encodes CASSEELAGDEQFF. The genes are TRBV6-4 and TRBJ2-1; 7 bases line up with TRBD2. Germline assignment: CDR1 MRHNA and CDR2 SNTAGT. The CDR3 loop spans 14 amino acids. V lost 3 bases to trimming and J lost 8 bases; unmatched junction nucleotides: 7.

This clone was picked up one time. This chain uses TRBV5-8 with TRBJ2-1, with 8 bases lining up with TRBD1. The ends lost 0 bases at V and 5 bases at J; junction bases unmatched: 4. Germline V gene data show CDR1 as SGHTS and CDR2 as YDEGEE. The CDR3 extends over 15 amino acids. CDR3 sequence reads: CASSLGQGYDNEQFF. The CDR3 DNA sequence: TGTGCCAGCAGCTTGGGACAGGGGTATGACAATGAGCAGTTCTTC.

J is TRBJ2-7 and V is TRBV5-8; 8 bases agree with TRBD2. Germline loops: CDR1 SGHTS, CDR2 YDEGEE. The V segment lost 1 base and the J segment 6 bases; nucleotides outside the gene matches: 12. The CDR3 has 16 residues. CDR3 DNA: TGTGCCAGCAGCTTGAGCCTTTTAGGACTAGCCTCCGAGCAGTACTTC. Its translation: CASSLSLLGLASEQYF.

The chain couples TRBV7-2 to TRBJ2-7, with 7 bases that match TRBD1. From germline, CDR1 is SGHTA and CDR2 FQGNSA. Trimming at V came to 1 base and at J to 4 bases, leaving 4 bases not matched to a gene. The CDR3 is made up of 14 amino acids. Written as DNA, the CDR3 is TGTGCCAGCAGCTTAGAGCACAGGGGTTACGAGCAGTACTTC. This translates into CASSLEHRGYEQYF.

Points on this clone: The sample holds other DNA sequences that translate to the same CDR3. J is TRBJ1-4 and V is TRBV5-1, with D perhaps matching TRBD1 (6 bases). V dropped 0 bases and J dropped 8 bases, with 11 bases sitting between them. The CDR3 contains 14 residues. The germline CDR1 and CDR2 sequences are SGHRS and YFSETQ. In nucleotides, the CDR3 is TGCGCCAGCAGCTTGGGGGGGCTGGGGGAAAAACTGTTTTTT. Encoded protein: CASSLGGLGEKLFF. The variable domain in full, with the rest retrieved from reference TRBV5-1 and TRBJ1-4, is KAGVTQTPRYLIKTRGQQVTLSCSPISGHRSVSWYQQTPGQGLQFLFEYFSETQRNKGNFPGRFSGRQFSNSRSEMNVSTLELGDSALYLCASSLGGLGEKLFFGSGTQLSVL.

The sample holds a few counts of this clone. CDR3 in amino acids: CASSPGGRGTDTQYF. The DNA for the CDR3 is TGTGCCAGCAGCCCAGGAGGTAGGGGCACAGATACGCAGTATTTT. The gene calls are TRBV7-2 and TRBJ2-3; D is possibly TRBD2 (5 bases). Germline CDR1 is SGHTA and CDR2 is FQGNSA. Trimming removed 5 bases at V and 1 base at J, with 13 bases between. This CDR3 has 15 residues.

This clone was counted only a few times. The chain carries TRBV29-1 and TRBJ1-2; unclear D gene. Germline-derived CDR1 and CDR2 are SQVTM and ANQGSEA. The CDR3 loop spans 15 amino acids. Trimming left V 4 bases short and J 4 bases short, with 19 bases between. CDR3 coding DNA: TGCAGCGTTGGGGAGGAGGGCATTCGGGTCTATGGCTACACCTTC. As protein: CSVGEEGIRVYGYTF.

The sample holds a few counts of this clone. The gene calls are TRBV19 and TRBJ1-1; unclear D gene. Trimming removed 3 bases at V and 8 bases at J, with 10 bases between. CDR3 length: 12 residues. CDR1 is LNHDA and CDR2 is SQIVND in the germline V gene (reference sequence). The CDR3 bases are TGTGCCAGTAGTATCGAGGTAGGAGAAGCTTTCTTT. Translated: CASSIEVGEAFF.

The gene calls are TRBV5-1 and TRBJ1-2; D is unclear. Germline V gene sequence: CDR1 SGHRS, CDR2 YFSETQ. The CDR3 loop spans 14 amino acids. V was cut by 4 bases and J by 3 bases, with 13 bases left in between. CDR3 region: CASSPTVTDYGYTF. Written as DNA, the CDR3 is TGCGCCAGCAGCCCTACCGTCACAGACTATGGCTACACCTTC.

This clone has only a few counts. The V gene is TRBV5-4, the J gene TRBJ1-5, with unresolved D. Germline V gene sequence: CDR1 SGHNT, CDR2 YYREEE (reference sequence). This CDR3 is built from 15 residues. Deletions cut 3 bases from V and 1 base from J, with 11 bases between. CDR3 coding DNA: TGTGCCAGCAGCTCCTCGGAGGCGAGCAATCAGCCCCAGCATTTT. Protein sequence: CASSSSEASNQPQHF.

Notes on this clone: One end of the junction varies from germline; a read error may be responsible. V and J are TRBV7-9 and TRBJ2-3; TRBD2 is a possible D gene (5 bases). The V gene's germline CDR1 is SEHNR and CDR2 FQNEAQ (reference sequence). The CDR3 covers 15 residues. The CDR3 loop is CSSSLVQRNTDTQYF. The DNA for the CDR3 is TGTTCCAGCAGCTTGGTGCAGCGGAACACAGATACGCAGTATTTT. Looking up the rest from reference TRBV7-9 and TRBJ2-3 gives the full variable domain: DTGVSQNPRHKITKRGQNVTFRCDPISEHNRLYWYRQTLGQGPEFLTYFQNEAQLEKSRLLSDRFSAERPKGSFSTLEIQRTEQGDSAMYLCSSSLVQRNTDTQYFGPGTRLTVL.

The chain recombines TRBV18 with TRBJ2-1, with D tentatively TRBD2 (6 bases). There are 12 residues in the CDR3. Germline V gives CDR1 KGHSH, CDR2 LQKENI. V lost 5 bases, J lost 7 bases, and 9 bases lay in between. The CDR3 DNA reads as TGTGCCAGCTCAGCGGGGAATAATGAGCAGTTCTTC. Residues: CASSAGNNEQFF. The full variable domain, completed using reference TRBV18 and TRBJ2-1, is NAGVMQNPRHLVRRRGQEARLRCSPMKGHSHVYWYRQLPEEGLKFMVYLQKENIIDESGMPKERFSAEFPKEGPSILRIQQVVRGDSAAYFCASSAGNNEQFFGPGTRLTVL.